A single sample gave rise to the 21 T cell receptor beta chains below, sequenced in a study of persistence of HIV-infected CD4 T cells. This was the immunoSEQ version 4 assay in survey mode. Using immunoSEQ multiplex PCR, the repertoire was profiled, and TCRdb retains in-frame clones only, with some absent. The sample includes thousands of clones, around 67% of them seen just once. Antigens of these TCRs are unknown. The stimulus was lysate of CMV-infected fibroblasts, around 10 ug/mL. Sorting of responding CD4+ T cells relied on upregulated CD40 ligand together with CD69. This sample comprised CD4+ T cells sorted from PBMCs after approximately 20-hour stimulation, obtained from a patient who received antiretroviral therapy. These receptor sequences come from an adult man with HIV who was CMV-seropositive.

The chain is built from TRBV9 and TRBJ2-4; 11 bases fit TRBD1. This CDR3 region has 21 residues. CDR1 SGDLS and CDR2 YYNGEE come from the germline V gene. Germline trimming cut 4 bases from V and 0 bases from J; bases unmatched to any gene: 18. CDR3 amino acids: CASSPHPPGQGELKAKNIQYF. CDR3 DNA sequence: TGTGCCAGCAGCCCCCATCCCCCGGGACAGGGGGAATTAAAAGCCAAAAACATTCAGTACTTC.

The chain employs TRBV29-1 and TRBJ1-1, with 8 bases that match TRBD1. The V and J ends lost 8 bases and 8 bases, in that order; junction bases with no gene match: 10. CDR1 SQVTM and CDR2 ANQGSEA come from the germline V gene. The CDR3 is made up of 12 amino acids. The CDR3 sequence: CSSRQGIEEAFF. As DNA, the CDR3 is TGCAGCTCCAGACAGGGGATCGAAGAAGCTTTCTTT.

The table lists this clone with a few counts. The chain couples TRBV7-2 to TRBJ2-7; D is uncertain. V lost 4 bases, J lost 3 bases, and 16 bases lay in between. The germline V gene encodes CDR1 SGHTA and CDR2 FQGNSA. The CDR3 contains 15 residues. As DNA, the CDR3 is TGTGCCAGCAGCTCACGAGGCACCTCAGGCTACGAGCAGTACTTC. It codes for CASSSRGTSGYEQYF.

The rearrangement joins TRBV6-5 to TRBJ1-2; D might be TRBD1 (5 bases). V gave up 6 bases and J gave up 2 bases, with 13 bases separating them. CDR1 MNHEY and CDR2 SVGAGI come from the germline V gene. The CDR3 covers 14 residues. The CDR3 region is CASSRLAGNYGYTF. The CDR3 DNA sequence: TGTGCCAGCAGCCGCCTGGCAGGGAACTATGGCTACACCTTC.

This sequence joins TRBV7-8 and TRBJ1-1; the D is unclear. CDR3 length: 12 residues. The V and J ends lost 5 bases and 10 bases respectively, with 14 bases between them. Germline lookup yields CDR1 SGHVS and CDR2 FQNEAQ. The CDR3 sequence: CASSPDQIGAFF. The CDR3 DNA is TGTGCCAGCAGCCCCGACCAAATAGGAGCTTTCTTT.

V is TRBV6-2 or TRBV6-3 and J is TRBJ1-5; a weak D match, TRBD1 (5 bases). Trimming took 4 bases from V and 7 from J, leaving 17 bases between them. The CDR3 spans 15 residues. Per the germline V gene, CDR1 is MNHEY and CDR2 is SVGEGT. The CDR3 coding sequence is TGTGCCAGCAGTTCCAGGGCGAGGGCAATACAGCCCCAGCATTTT. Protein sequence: CASSSRARAIQPQHF.

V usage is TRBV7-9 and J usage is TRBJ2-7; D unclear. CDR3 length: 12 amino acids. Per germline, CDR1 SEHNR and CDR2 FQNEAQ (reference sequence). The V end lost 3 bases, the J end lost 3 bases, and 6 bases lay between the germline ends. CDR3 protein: CASSFFLYEQYF. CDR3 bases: TGTGCCAGCAGCTTCTTTCTCTACGAGCAGTACTTC.

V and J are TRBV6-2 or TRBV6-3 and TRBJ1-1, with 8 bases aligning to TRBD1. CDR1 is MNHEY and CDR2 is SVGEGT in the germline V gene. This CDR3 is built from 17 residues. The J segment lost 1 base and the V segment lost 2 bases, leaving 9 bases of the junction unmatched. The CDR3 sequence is CASSYRTGPNANTEAFF. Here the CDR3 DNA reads TGTGCCAGCAGTTACCGGACAGGGCCCAATGCGAACACTGAAGCTTTCTTT.

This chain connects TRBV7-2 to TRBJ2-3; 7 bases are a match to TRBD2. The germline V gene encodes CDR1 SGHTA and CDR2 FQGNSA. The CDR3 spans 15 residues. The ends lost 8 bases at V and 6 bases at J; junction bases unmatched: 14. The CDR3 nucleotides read TGTGCCAGCCTCCGCGGGAGTTTGTCGCTGGATACGCAGTATTTT. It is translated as CASLRGSLSLDTQYF.

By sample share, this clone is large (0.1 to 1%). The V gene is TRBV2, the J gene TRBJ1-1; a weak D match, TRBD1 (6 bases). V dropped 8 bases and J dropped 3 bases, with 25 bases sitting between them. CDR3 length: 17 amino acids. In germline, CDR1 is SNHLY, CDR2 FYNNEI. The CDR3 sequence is CASGNLGGGAGDTEAFF. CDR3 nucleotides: TGTGCCAGCGGAAACCTAGGGGGGGGCGCAGGGGACACTGAAGCTTTCTTT.

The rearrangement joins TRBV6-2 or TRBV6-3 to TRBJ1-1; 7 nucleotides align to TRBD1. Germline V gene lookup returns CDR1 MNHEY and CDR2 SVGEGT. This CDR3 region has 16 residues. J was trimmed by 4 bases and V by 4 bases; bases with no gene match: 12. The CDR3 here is CASSSSLRRGSTEAFF. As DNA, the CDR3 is TGTGCCAGCAGTTCATCCCTACGCAGGGGGAGCACTGAAGCTTTCTTT.

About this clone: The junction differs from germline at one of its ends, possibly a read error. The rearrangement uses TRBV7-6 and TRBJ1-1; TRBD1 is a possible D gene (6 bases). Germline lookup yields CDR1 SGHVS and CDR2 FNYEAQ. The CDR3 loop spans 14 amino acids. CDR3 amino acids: CASSLGWGATEAFF. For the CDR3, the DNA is TGTGCCAGCAGTTTAGGGTGGGGGGCGACTGAAGCTTTCTTT.

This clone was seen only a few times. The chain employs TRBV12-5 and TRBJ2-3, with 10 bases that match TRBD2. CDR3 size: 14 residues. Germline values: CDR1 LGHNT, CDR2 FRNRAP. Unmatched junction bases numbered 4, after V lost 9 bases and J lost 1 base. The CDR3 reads CASSTSGGTDTQYF. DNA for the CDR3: TGTGCTAGCTCAACTAGCGGGGGCACAGATACGCAGTATTTT. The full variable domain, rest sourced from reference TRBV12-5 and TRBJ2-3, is DARVTQTPRHKVTEMGQEVTMRCQPILGHNTVFWYRQTMMQGLELLAYFRNRAPLDDSGMPKDRFSAEMPDATLATLKIQPSEPRDSAVYFCASSTSGGTDTQYFGPGTRLTVL.

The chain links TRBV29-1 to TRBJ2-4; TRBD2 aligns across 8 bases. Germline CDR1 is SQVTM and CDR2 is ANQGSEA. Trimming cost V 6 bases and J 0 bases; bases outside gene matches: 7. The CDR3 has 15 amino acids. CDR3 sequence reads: CSVRTGGIAKNIQYF. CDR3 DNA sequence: TGCAGCGTCCGGACGGGAGGGATAGCCAAAAACATTCAGTACTTC.

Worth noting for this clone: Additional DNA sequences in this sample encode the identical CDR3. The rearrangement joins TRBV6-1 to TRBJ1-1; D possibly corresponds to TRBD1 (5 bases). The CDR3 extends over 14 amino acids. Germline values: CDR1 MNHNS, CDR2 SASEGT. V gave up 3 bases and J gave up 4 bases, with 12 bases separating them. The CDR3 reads CASSEGQGVTEAFF. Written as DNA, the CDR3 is TGTGCCAGCAGTGAGGGGCAGGGAGTCACTGAAGCTTTCTTT.

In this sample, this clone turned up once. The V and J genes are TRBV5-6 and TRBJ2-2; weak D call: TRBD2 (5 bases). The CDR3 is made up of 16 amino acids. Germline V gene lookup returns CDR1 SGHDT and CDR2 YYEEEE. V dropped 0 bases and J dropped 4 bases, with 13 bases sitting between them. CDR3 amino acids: CASSLEVGVGTGELFF. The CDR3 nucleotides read TGTGCCAGCAGCTTGGAGGTGGGAGTCGGCACCGGGGAGCTGTTTTTT.

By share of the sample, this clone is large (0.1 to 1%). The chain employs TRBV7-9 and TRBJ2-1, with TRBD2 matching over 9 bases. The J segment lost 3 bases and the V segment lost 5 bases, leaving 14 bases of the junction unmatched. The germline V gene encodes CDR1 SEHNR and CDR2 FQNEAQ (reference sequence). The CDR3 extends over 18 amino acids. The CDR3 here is CASSPGTSWGPGYNEQFF. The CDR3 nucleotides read TGTGCCAGCAGCCCCGGGACTAGCTGGGGTCCAGGCTACAATGAGCAGTTCTTC.

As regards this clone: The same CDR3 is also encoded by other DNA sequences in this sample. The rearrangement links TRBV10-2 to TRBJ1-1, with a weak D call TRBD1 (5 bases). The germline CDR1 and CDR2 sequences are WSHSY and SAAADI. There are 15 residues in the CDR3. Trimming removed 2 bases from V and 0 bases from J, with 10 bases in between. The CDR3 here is CASSEPGRMNTEAFF. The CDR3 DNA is TGCGCCAGCAGTGAGCCGGGACGGATGAACACTGAAGCTTTCTTT.

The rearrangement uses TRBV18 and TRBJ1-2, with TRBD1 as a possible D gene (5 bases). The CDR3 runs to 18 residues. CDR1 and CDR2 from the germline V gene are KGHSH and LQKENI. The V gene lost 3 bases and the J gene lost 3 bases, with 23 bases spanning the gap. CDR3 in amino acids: CASSPDLKPGPKDYGYTF. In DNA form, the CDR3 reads TGTGCCAGCTCACCCGATCTTAAACCGGGACCCAAGGACTATGGCTACACCTTC.

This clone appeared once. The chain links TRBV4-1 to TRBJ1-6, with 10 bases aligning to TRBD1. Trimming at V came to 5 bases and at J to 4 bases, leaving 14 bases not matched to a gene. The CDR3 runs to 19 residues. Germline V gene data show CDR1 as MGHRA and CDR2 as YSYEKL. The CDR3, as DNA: TGCGCCAGCAGCTCCGGGACAGGGGAGTCACGGACGTATAATTCACCCCTCCACTTT. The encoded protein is CASSSGTGESRTYNSPLHF.

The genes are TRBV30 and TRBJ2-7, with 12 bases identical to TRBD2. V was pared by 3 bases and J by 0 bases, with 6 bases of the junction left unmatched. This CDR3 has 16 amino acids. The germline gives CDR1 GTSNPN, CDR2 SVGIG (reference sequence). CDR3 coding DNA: TGTGCCTGGAGGACTAGCGGGAGCTGGGGCTCCTACGAGCAGTACTTC. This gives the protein CAWRTSGSWGSYEQYF.